The clone carrying this T cell receptor (beta chain) was seen ten or more times. The data belong to a study of blood T cell repertoires in COVID-19. Study details: Sites across the United States, Italy and Spain contributed samples from acute and convalescent COVID-19. Nucleic acid was either cDNA or gDNA, and it came from T cells, B-cell-depleted T cells, or PBMCs.

The CDR3 runs to 16 residues. The V segment lost 0 bases and the J segment 9 bases; nucleotides outside the gene matches: 7. Germline V gives CDR1 MNHEY, CDR2 SVGAGI. How the authors handled the data: Amplifying reference gene primers gave estimates of nucleated cell counts. Assay: immunoSEQ multiplex PCR; the TCRdb copy retains only in-frame clones and omits some. V, J and clone size are those of that table, while D and trimming were read from the DNA. The sample holds over 130,000 clones, roughly 73% seen once. The clonotype comes from a woman in her forties or fifties with active or convalescent COVID-19. Specimen: peripheral blood. This chain joins TRBV6-5 and TRBJ1-4, with 10 bases aligning to TRBD1. CDR3 in DNA: TGTGCCAGCAGTTACTCTCGGACAGGGGGTCTCCAAAAACTGTTTTTT. It translates to CASSYSRTGGLQKLFF.